This TCR beta chain was obtained from a study of T cell responses to AZD1222 COVID-19 vaccine. Overall study findings and caveats: Spike regions recognized by vaccine-associated CD4 TCRs spanned the protein, led by 160-218 and 743-854.

With respect to this clone: Its antigen is unknown.

Trimming took off 0 bases at V and 12 bases at J, with 14 bases between the two ends. The CDR3 is made up of 13 amino acids. Germline values: CDR1 LGHNA, CDR2 YSLEER. Clones were read by immunoSEQ multiplex PCR, and TCRdb kept only the in-frame ones, dropping some. The sample includes some 140,000 clones, about nine tenths seen only once; the top ten take around 18%. The specimen comprised peripheral blood, sampled on day 0 of AZD1222 vaccination. This chain links TRBV4-3 with TRBJ1-2; D may be TRBD1 (6 bases). The clonotype comes from an adult in good health. In nucleotides, the CDR3 is TGCGCCAGCAGCCAAGATGTAGCGGGGGCCAACACCTTC. Its translation: CASSQDVAGANTF.